This T cell receptor (beta chain) was sequenced in a study of cytomegalovirus exposure and HLA in healthy donors. Looking at the study overall: In a later analysis, the 90 to 150 validation repertoires were reported to have used the same platform as the roughly 600 first-cohort repertoires.

In regard to this clone: Its specificity is not known.

There are 14 residues in the CDR3. Germline V gives CDR1 SEHNR, CDR2 FQNEAQ (reference sequence). The J segment lost 8 bases and the V segment lost 1 base, leaving 3 bases of the junction unmatched. The table came from immunoSEQ multiplex PCR; TCRdb's copy has only in-frame clones and leaves some out. The table has 140,000 or so clones, approximately 90% seen once. Notes on the study in general: According to a subsequent analysis, TCR clusters identified in the first cohort showed a tendency to co-occur across the approximately 120 validation repertoires. Some TCR beta chains (164 of them) were listed as cytomegalovirus-associated. Per published reports, the classifier diagnosed cytomegalovirus status with high specificity and sensitivity.

The specimen was PBMCs. The clonotype originates from a man between 18 and 35 years old in good health and CMV-seronegative. V is TRBV7-9 and J is TRBJ2-1, with TRBD1 matching 9 bases. The CDR3 spells CASSLGDRAYEQFF. DNA for the CDR3: TGTGCCAGCAGCTTAGGGGACAGGGCCTATGAGCAGTTCTTC. The full variable domain, rest sourced from reference TRBV7-9 and TRBJ2-1, is DTGVSQNPRHKITKRGQNVTFRCDPISEHNRLYWYRQTLGQGPEFLTYFQNEAQLEKSRLLSDRFSAERPKGSFSTLEIQRTEQGDSAMYLCASSLGDRAYEQFFGPGTRLTVL.